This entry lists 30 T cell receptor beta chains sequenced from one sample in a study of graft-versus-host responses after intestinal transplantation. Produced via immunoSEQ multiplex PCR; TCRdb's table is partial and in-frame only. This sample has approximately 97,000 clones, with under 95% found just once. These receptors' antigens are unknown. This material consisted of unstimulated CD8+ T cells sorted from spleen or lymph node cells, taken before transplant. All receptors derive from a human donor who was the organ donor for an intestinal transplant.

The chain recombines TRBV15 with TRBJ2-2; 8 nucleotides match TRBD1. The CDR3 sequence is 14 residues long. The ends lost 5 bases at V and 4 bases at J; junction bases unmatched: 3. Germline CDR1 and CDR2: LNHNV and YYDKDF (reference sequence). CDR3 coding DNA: TGTGCCACCAGCGGGGACAGGTCCACCGGGGAGCTGTTTTTT. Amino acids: CATSGDRSTGELFF.

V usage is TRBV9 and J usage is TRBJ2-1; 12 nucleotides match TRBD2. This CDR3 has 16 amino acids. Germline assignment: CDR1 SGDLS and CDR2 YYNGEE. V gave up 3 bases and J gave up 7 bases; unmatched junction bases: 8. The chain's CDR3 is CASSAPLAGGLNEQFF. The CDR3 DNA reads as TGTGCCAGCAGCGCCCCTCTAGCGGGAGGGTTGAATGAGCAGTTCTTC.

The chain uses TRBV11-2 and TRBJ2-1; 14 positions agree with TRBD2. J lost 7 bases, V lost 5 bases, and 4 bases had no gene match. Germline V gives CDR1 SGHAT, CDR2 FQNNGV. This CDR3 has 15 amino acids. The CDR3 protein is CASSAWTSGRNEQFF. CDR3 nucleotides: TGTGCCAGCAGCGCCTGGACTAGCGGGAGGAATGAGCAGTTCTTC.

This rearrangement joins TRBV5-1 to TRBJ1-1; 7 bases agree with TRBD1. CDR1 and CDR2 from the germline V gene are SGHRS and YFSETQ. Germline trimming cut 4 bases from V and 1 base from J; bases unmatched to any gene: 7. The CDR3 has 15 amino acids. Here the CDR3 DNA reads TGCGCCAGCAGCATCAAGGACAGGCAGAACACTGAAGCTTTCTTT. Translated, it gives CASSIKDRQNTEAFF.

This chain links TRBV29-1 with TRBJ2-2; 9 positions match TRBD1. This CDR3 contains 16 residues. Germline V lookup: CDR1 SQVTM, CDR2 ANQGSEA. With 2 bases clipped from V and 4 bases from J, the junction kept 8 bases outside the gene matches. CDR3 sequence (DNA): TGCAGCGTTGAAATGCTCGGGACAGGGATCACCGGGGAGCTGTTTTTT. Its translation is CSVEMLGTGITGELFF.

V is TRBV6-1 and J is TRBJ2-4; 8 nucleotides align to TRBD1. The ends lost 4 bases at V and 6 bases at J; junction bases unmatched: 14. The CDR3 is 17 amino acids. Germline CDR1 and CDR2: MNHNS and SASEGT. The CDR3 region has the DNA TGTGCCAGCAGTGCGAACCCTTTGACAGGGGAGAGAAACATTCAGTACTTC. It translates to CASSANPLTGERNIQYF.

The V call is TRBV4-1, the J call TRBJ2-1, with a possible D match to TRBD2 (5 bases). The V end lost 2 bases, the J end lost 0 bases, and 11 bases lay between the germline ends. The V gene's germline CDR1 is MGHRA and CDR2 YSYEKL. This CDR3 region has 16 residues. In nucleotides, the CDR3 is TGCGCCAGCAGCCAAAATAGCGTGAGCTCCTACAATGAGCAGTTCTTC. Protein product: CASSQNSVSSYNEQFF.

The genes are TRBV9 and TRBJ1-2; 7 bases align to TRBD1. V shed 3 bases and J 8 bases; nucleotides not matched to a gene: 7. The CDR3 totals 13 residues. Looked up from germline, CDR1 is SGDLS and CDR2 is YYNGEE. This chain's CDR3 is CASSARTGEGYTF. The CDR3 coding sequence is TGTGCCAGCAGCGCCCGAACAGGGGAAGGCTACACCTTC.

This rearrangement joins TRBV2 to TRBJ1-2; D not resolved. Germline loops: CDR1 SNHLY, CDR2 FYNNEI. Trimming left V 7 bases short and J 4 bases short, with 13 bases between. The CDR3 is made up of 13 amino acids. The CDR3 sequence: CASIPSQFYGYTF. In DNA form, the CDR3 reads TGTGCCAGCATCCCCAGTCAGTTCTATGGCTACACCTTC.

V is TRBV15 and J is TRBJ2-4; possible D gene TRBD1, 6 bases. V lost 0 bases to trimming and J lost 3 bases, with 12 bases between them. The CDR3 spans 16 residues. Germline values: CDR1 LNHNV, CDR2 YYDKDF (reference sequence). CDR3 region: CATSRDNRVGKNIQYF. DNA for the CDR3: TGTGCCACCAGCAGAGATAACAGGGTTGGCAAAAACATTCAGTACTTC.

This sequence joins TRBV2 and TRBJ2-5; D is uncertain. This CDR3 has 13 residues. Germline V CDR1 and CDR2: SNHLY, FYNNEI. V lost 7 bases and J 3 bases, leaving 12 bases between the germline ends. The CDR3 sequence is CASIGSRKETQYF. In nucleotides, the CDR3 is TGTGCCAGCATCGGGTCACGGAAAGAGACCCAGTACTTC.

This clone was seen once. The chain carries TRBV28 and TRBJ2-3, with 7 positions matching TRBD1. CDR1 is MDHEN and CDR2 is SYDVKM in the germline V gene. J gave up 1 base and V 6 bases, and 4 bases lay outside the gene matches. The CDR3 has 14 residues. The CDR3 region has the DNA TGTGCCAGCAGGGTGGGACAGCGCACAGATACGCAGTATTTT. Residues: CASRVGQRTDTQYF.

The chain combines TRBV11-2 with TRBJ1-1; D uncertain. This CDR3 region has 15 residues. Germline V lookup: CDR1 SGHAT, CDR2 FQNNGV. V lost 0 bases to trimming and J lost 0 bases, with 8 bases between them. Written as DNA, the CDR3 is TGTGCCAGCAGCTTAGATGTTCCCTTGAACACTGAAGCTTTCTTT. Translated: CASSLDVPLNTEAFF.

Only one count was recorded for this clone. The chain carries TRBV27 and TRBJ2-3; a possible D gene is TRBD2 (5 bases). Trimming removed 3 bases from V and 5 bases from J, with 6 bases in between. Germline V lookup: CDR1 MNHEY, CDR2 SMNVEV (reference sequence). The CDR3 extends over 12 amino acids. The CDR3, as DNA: TGTGCCAGCAGTTTCGGGGAAGATACGCAGTATTTT. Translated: CASSFGEDTQYF.

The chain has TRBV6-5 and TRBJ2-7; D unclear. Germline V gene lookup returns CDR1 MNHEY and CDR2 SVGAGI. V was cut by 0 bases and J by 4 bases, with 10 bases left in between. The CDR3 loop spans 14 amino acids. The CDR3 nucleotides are TGTGCCAGCAGTTACTCGAGTTCCGAATACGAGCAGTACTTC. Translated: CASSYSSSEYEQYF.

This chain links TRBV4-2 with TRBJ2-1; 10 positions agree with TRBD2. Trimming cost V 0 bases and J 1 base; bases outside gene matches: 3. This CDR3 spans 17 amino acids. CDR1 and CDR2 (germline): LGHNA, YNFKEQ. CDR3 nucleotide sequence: TGTGCCAGCAGCCAAGACGAACTAGCGGGATCCTACAATGAGCAGTTCTTC. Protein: CASSQDELAGSYNEQFF.

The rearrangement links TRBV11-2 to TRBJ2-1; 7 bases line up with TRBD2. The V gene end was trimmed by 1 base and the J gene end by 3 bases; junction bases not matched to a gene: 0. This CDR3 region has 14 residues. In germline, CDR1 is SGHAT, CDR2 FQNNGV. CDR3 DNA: TGTGCCAGCAGCTTAGCTAGCGGCTACAATGAGCAGTTCTTC. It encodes CASSLASGYNEQFF.

The CDR3 nucleotides are TGTGCCAGCAGTTTATCGTCCGGGTCCCAAGAGACCCAGTACTTC. Translating it yields CASSLSSGSQETQYF. The chain links TRBV27 to TRBJ2-5; D gene uncertain. The V gene lost 0 bases and the J gene lost 1 base, with 9 bases spanning the gap. Per germline, CDR1 MNHEY and CDR2 SMNVEV (reference sequence). The CDR3 has 15 residues.

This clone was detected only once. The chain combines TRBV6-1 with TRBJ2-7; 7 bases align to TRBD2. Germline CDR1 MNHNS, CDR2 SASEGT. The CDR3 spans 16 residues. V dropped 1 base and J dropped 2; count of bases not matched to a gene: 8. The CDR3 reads CASSEVISGPPYEQYF. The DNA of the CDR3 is TGTGCCAGCAGTGAAGTTATTAGCGGGCCACCCTACGAGCAGTACTTC.

Written as DNA, the CDR3 is TGTGCCAGCAACTATGGGGGGAATTCACCCCTCCACTTT. Residues: CASNYGGNSPLHF. The chain combines TRBV6-5 with TRBJ1-6; the D gene is possibly TRBD1 (5 bases). From germline, CDR1 is MNHEY and CDR2 SVGAGI. The V gene lost 7 bases and the J gene lost 7 bases, with 11 bases spanning the gap. This CDR3 contains 13 residues.

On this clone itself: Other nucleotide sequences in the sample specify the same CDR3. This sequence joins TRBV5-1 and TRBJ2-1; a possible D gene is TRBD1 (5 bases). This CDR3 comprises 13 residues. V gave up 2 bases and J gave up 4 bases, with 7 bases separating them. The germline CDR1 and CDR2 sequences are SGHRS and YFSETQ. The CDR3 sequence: CASSLSGYNEQFF. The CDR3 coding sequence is TGCGCCAGCAGCTTATCAGGGTACAATGAGCAGTTCTTC.

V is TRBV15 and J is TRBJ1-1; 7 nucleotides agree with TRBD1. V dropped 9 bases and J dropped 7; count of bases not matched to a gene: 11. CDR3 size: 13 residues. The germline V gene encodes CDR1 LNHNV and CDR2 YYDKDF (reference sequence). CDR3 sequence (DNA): TGTGCCACTAGAGAAGGGGGCGGGGATGAAGCTTTCTTT. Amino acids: CATREGGGDEAFF.

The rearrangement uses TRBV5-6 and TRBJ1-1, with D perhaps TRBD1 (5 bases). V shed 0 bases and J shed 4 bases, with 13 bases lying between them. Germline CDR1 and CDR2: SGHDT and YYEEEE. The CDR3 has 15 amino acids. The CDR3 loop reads CASSLGPLGVTEAFF. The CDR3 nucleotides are TGTGCCAGCAGCTTGGGGCCCTTAGGGGTCACTGAAGCTTTCTTT.

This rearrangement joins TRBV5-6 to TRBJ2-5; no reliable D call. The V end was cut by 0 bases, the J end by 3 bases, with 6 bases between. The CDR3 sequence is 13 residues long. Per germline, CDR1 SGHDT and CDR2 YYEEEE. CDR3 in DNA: TGTGCCAGCAGCTTGGTCCAGAAAGAGACCCAGTACTTC. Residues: CASSLVQKETQYF.

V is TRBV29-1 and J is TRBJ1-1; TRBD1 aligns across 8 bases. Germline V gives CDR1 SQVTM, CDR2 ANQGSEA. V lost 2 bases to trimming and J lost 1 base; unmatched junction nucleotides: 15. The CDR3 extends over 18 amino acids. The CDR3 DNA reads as TGCAGCGTTGAATTCCCCCCCAGGGGGCGCGAGGCGAACACTGAAGCTTTCTTT. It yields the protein CSVEFPPRGREANTEAFF.

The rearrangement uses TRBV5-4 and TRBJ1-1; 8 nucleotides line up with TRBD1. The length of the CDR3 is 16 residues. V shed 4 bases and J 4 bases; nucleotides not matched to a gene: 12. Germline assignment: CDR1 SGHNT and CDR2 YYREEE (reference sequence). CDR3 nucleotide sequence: TGTGCCAGCAGCCCCGCAGCAGGGGGCTTATTCACTGAAGCTTTCTTT. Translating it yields CASSPAAGGLFTEAFF.

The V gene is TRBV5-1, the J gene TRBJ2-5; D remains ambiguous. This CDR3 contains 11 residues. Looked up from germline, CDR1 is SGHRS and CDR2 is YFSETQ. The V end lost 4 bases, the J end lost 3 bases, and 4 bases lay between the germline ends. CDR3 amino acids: CASSLKETQYF. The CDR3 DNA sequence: TGCGCCAGCAGCCTTAAAGAGACCCAGTACTTC.

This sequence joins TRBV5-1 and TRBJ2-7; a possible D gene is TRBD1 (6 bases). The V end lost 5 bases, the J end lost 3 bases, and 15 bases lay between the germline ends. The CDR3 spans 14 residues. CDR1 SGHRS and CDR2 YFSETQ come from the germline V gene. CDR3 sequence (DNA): TGCGCCAGCAGGCCAACGGGACAAGACTACGAGCAGTACTTC. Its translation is CASRPTGQDYEQYF.

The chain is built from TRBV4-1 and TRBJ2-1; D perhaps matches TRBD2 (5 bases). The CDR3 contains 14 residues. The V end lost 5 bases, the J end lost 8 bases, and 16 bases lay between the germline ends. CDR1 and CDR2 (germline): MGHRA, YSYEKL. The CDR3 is CASSYVEGIDEQFF. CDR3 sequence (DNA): TGCGCCAGCAGCTATGTAGAGGGCATAGATGAGCAGTTCTTC.

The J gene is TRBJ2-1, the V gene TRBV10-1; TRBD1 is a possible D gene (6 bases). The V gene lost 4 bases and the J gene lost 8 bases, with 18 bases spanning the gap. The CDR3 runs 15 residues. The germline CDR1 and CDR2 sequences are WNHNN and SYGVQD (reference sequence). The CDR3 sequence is CASSADEQGTDEQFF. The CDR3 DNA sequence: TGCGCCAGCAGTGCCGATGAACAGGGTACTGATGAGCAGTTCTTC.